Sequencing of this T cell receptor beta chain was carried out in a study of T cells in Graves' hyperthyroidism and ophthalmopathy. Any patient presenting with uncontrolled infection, other autoimmune disease, pregnancy or lactation was left out. The investigators amplified TCR beta CDR3 regions from RNA transcripts. TCR CDR3 underwent first-round RT-PCR with the HTBI primer set. MiXCR, run by TCRdb on the multiplex PCR reads, gives a single entry per CDR3 protein. The sample holds some 510,000 distinct CDR3 sequences; under 25% are singletons and the top ten take 26%. General observations from the study: In blood, most of the thyroid clonotypes expanded above 0.001 were also present.

Ten or more counts support this clonotype. Its antigen is not known. V shed 5 bases, J shed 2 bases, and the junction held 1 base outside the gene matches. There are 13 residues in the CDR3. This rearrangement joins TRBV12-3 or TRBV12-4 to TRBJ1-2, with 8 bases lining up with TRBD1. The receptor was isolated from a man aged 18 to 29 with Graves' hyperthyroidism. Sequenced sample: blood. The CDR3 is CASSTGGNYGYTF. CDR3 in DNA: TGTGCCAGCAGTACAGGGGGGAACTATGGCTACACCTTC.